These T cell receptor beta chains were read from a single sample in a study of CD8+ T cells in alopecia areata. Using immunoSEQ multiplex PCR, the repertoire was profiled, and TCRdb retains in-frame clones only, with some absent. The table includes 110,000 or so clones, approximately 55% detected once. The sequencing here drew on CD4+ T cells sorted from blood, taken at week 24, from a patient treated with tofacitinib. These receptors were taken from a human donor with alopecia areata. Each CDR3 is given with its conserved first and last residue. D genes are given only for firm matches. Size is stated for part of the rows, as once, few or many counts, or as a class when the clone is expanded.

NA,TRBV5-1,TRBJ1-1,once,TGCGCCAGCAGCTTGGGAACCGACCGAAGAACTGAAGCTTTCTTT,CASSLGTDRRTEAFF
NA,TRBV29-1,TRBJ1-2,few,TGCAGCGTTGGTCGCTCCTATGGCTACACCTTC,CSVGRSYGYTF
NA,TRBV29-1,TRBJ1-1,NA,TGCAGCGTTGTGGAACAGACTAACACTGAAGCTTTCTTT,CSVVEQTNTEAFF
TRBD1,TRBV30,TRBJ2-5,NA,TGTGCCTGGGGACAGGGTTCGGCGGGAGAGACCCAGTACTTC,CAWGQGSAGETQYF
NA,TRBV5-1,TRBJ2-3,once,TGCGCCAGCAGCCGTCAAGGGACTTACACAGATACGCAGTATTTT,CASSRQGTYTDTQYF
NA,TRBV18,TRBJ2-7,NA,TGTGCCAGCTCACCACCGGCACAGTCTCCAGTGCAGTACTTC,CASSPPAQSPVQYF
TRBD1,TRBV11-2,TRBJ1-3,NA,TGTGCCAGCAGCAGATGGACAGGGGGTTCTACTGGAAACACCATATATTTT,CASSRWTGGSTGNTIYF
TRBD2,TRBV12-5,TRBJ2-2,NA,TGTGCTAGTGGTCCAAGCGGGGGGGCCTGGAACACCGGGGAGCTGTTTTTT,CASGPSGGAWNTGELFF
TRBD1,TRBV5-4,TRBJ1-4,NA,TGTGCCAGCAGCTTGGGGGGGCCGGGACAGGGTGAAAAACTGTTTTTT,CASSLGGPGQGEKLFF
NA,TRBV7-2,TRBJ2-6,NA,TGTGCCAGCAGGCCCCAGGGGCTAGCTGGGGCCAACGTCCTGACTTTC,CASRPQGLAGANVLTF
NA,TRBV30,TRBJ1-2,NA,TGTGCCTGGAGTATAGCCGGCAGCGACTATGGCTACACCTTC,CAWSIAGSDYGYTF
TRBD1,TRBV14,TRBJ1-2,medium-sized,TGTGCCAGCAACCGCGGGACAGGCGAGTATGGCTACACCTTC,CASNRGTGEYGYTF
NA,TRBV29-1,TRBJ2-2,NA,TGCAGCGTTGAGGTCAGGGACACCGGGGAGCTGTTTTTT,CSVEVRDTGELFF
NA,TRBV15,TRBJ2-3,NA,TGTGCCACCAGCAGAGCCGGATTGTGGTTCCCAGATACGCAGTATTTT,CATSRAGLWFPDTQYF
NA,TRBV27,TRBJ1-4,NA,TGTGCCAGCAGCCCCCTGACACTCAGCGGTGAAAAACTGTTTTTT,CASSPLTLSGEKLFF
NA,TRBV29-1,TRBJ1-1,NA,TGCAGCGTTGCCGACCTGAACACTGAAGCTTTCTTT,CSVADLNTEAFF
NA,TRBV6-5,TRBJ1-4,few,TGTGCCAGCAGCCGAGAATATGGGCGGTTGAAACTGTTTTTT,CASSREYGRLKLFF
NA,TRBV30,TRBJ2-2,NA,TGTGCCTGGAGTGTACGATGGGGAAGATACACCGGGGAGCTGTTTTTT,CAWSVRWGRYTGELFF
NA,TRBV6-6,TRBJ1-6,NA,TGTGCCAGCAGTTACGGGGACAATGGTTCACCCCTCCACTTT,CASSYGDNGSPLHF
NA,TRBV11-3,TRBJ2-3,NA,TGTGCCAGCAGCCGGCGGATACAGCGGGGCACAGATACGCAGTATTTT,CASSRRIQRGTDTQYF
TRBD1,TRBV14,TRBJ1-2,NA,TGTGCCAGCAGCCAACTTGACAGGGGGAACTATGGCTACACCTTC,CASSQLDRGNYGYTF
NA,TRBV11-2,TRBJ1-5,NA,TGTGCCAGCAGTTGGGGGGGAAATCAGCCCCAGCATTTT,CASSWGGNQPQHF
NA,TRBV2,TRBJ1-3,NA,TGTGCCAGCAGTGAACGACCCGGGGCAGGAAACACCATATATTTT,CASSERPGAGNTIYF
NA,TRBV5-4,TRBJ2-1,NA,TGTGCCAGCAGCTTGGACGGGGGCTCCTACAATGAGCAGTTCTTC,CASSLDGGSYNEQFF
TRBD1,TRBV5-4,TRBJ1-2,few,TGTGCCAGCAGCGCCCCATTGGTACGGACAGGGCATGCTGGCTACACCTTC,CASSAPLVRTGHAGYTF
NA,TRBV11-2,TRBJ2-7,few,TGTGCCAGCATCCCGACGGACAGATTCTACGAGCAGTACTTC,CASIPTDRFYEQYF
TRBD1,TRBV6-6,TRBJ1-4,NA,TGTGCCAGCAGTCCAGGACAGGGGACGGCTAATGAAAAACTGTTTTTT,CASSPGQGTANEKLFF
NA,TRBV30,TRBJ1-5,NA,TGTGCCTGGAGTGGCCAGGAGTATCAGCCCCAGCATTTT,CAWSGQEYQPQHF
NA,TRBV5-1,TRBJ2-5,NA,TGCGCCAGCAGCCAATCCCCACAAGAGACCCAGTACTTC,CASSQSPQETQYF
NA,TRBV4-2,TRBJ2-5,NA,TGTGCCAGCAGCCAAGACAGGGAATTTAAAGAGACCCAGTACTTC,CASSQDREFKETQYF
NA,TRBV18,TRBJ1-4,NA,TGTGCCAGCTCACCGCGACCGGGCGGAACTAATGAAAAACTGTTTTTT,CASSPRPGGTNEKLFF
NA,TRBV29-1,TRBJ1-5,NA,TGCAGCGCCCTAACGGGGACTGTAGCCCAGCATTTT,CSALTGTVAQHF
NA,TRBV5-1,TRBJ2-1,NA,TGCGCCAGCAGCCTGACCCAGAACAATGAGCAGTTCTTC,CASSLTQNNEQFF
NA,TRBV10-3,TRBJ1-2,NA,TGTGCCATCCTAGGGGGCTATGGCTACACCTTC,CAILGGYGYTF
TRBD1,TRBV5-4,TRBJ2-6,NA,TGTGCCAGCACCCCGACAGGGAACCCTGGGGCCAACGTCCTGACTTTC,CASTPTGNPGANVLTF
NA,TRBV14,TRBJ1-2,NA,TGTGCCAGCAGTAGGGGACCGACTAACTATGGCTACACCTTC,CASSRGPTNYGYTF